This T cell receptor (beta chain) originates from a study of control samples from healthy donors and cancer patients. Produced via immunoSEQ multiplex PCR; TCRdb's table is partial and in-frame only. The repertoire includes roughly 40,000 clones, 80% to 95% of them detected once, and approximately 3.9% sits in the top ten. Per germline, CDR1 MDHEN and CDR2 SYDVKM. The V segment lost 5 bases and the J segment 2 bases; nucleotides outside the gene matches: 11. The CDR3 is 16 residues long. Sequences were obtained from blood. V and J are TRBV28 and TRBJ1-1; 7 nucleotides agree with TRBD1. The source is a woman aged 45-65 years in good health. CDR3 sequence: CASSPSRGTANTEAFF. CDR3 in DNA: TGTGCCAGCAGTCCCTCTCGTGGGACAGCCAACACTGAAGCTTTCTTT.